This T cell receptor (beta chain) was found in a study of blood T cell repertoires in COVID-19. Method: immunoSEQ multiplex PCR; TCRdb's copy keeps in-frame clones and lacks some. The sample lists tens of thousands of clones; about four fifths were seen once. The CDR3 is made up of 12 amino acids. Trimming shortened V by 2 bases and J by 6 bases, and 6 bases separated the two germline ends. The TCR comes from a woman at least 80 years old with acute or convalescent COVID-19. This chain connects TRBV12-3 or TRBV12-4 to TRBJ2-3; D not resolved. Sequences were obtained from peripheral blood. CDR3 sequence (DNA): TGTGCCAGCAGTTTAAAGAGGGATACGCAGTATTTT. It specifies CASSLKRDTQYF.